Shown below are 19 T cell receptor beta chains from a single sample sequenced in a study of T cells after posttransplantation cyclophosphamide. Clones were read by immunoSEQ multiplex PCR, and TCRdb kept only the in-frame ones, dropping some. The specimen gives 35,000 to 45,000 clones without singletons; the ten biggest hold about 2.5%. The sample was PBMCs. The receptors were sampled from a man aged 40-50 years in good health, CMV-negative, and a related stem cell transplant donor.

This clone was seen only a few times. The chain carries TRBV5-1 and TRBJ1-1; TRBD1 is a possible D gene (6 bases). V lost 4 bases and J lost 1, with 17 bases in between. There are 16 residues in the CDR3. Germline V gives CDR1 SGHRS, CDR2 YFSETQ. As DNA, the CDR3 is TGCGCCAGCAGCCCGACCGAAATACAGGGGAACACTGAAGCTTTCTTT. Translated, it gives CASSPTEIQGNTEAFF.

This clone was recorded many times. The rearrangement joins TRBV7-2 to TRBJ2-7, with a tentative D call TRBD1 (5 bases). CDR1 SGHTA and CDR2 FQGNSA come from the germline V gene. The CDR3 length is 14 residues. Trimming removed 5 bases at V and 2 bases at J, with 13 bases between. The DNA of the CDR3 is TGTGCCAGCAGCCGCCGGTGGGGCACCTACGAGCAGTACTTC. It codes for CASSRRWGTYEQYF.

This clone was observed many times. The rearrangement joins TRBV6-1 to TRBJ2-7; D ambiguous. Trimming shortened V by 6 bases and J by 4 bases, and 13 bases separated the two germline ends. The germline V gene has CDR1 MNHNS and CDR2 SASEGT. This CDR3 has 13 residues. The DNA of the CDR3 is TGTGCCAGCAGAAGACAACAGAATTACGAGCAGTACGTC. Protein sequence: CASRRQQNYEQYV.

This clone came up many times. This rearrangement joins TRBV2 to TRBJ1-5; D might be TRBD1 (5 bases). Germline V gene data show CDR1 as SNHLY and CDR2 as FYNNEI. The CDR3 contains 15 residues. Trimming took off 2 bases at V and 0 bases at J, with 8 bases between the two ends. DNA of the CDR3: TGTGCCAGCAGTGAATGGGGCTCTAGCAATCAGCCCCAGCATTTT. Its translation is CASSEWGSSNQPQHF.

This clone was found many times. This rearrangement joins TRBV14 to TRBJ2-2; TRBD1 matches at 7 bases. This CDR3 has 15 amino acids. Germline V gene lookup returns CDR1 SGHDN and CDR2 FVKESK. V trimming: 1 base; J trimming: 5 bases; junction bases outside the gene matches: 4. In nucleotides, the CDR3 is TGTGCCAGCAGCCAAGGGGCAGGGGGTACCGGGGAGCTGTTTTTT. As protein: CASSQGAGGTGELFF.

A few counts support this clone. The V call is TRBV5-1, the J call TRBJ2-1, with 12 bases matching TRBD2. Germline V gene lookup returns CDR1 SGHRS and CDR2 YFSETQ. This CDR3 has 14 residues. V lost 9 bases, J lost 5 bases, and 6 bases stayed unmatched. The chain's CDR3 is CATSRTSGNNEQFF. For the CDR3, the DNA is TGCGCCACCAGTAGGACTAGCGGGAACAATGAGCAGTTCTTC.

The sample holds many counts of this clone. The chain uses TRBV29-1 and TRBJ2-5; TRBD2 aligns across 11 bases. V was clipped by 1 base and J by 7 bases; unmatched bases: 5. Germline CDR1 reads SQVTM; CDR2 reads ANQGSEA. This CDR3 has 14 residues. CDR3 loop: CSVEGSGGALTQYF. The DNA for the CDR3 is TGCAGCGTTGAAGGTAGCGGGGGGGCCTTGACCCAGTACTTC. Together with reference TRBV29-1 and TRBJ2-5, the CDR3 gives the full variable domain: SAVISQKPSRDICQRGTSLTIQCQVDSQVTMMFWYRQQPGQSLTLIATANQGSEATYESGFVIDKFPISRPNLTFSTLTVSNMSPEDSSIYLCSVEGSGGALTQYFGPGTRLLVL.

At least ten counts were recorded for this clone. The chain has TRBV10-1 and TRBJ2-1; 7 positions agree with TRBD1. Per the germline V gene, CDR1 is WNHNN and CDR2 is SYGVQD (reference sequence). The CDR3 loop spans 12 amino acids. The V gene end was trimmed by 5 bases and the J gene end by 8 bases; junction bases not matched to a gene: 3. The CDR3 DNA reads TGCGCCAGCAGTCTCGGACAGGATGAGCAGTTCTTC. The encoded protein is CASSLGQDEQFF.

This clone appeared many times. The CDR3 coding sequence is TGTGCTAGTGGACAGGACGGATATCAGCCCCAGCATTTT. This encodes CASGQDGYQPQHF. V and J are TRBV12-5 and TRBJ1-5; a weak D match, TRBD1 (5 bases). Germline values: CDR1 LGHNT, CDR2 FRNRAP. Trimming took 6 bases from V and 5 from J, leaving 11 bases between them. The CDR3 has 13 amino acids. Full variable domain (remainder filled in from reference TRBV12-5 and TRBJ1-5): DARVTQTPRHKVTEMGQEVTMRCQPILGHNTVFWYRQTMMQGLELLAYFRNRAPLDDSGMPKDRFSAEMPDATLATLKIQPSEPRDSAVYFCASGQDGYQPQHFGDGTRLSIL.

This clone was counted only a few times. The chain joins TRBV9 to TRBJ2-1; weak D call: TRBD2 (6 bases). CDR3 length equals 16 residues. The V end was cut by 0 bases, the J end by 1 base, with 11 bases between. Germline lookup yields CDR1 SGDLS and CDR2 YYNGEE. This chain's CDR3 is CASSVGGTGSYNEQFF. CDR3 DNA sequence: TGTGCCAGCAGCGTAGGGGGGACTGGGTCCTACAATGAGCAGTTCTTC.

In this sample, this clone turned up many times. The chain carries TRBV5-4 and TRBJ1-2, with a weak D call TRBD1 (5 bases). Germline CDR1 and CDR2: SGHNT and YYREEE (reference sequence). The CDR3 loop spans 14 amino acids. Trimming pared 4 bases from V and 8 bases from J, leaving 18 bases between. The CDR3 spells CASSPSPGVGGYTF. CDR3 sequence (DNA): TGTGCCAGCAGCCCTTCACCGGGGGTCGGAGGCTACACCTTC.

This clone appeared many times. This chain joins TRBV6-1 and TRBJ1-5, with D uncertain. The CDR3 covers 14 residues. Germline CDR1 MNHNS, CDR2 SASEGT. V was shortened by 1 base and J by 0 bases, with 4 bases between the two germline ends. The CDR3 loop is CASSEGYSNQPQHF. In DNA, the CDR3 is TGTGCCAGCAGTGAAGGTTATAGCAATCAGCCCCAGCATTTT.

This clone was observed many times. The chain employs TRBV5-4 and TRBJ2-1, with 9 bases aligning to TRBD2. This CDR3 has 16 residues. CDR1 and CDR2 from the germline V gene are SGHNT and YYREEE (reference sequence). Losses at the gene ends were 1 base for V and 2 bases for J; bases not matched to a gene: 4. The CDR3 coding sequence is TGTGCCAGCAGCTTGCTTCTAGCGGGGACCTACAATGAGCAGTTCTTC. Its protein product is CASSLLLAGTYNEQFF.

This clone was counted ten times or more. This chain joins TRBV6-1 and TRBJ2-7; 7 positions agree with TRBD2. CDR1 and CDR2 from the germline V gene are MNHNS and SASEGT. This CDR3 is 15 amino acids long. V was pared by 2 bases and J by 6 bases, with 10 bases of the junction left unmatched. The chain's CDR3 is CASSEMAGEVGEQYV. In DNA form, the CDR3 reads TGTGCCAGCAGTGAAATGGCGGGAGAGGTCGGCGAGCAGTACGTC.

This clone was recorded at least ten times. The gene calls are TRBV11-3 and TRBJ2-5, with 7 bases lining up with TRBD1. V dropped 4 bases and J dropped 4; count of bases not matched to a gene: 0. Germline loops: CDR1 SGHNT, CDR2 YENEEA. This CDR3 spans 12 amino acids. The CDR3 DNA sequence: TGTGCCAGCAGCTCAGGGGGAGAGACCCAGTACTTC. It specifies CASSSGGETQYF.

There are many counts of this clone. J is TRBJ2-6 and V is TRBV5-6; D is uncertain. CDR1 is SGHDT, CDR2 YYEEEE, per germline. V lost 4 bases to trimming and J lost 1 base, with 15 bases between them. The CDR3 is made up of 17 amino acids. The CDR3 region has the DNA TGTGCCAGCAGCCTAGGTCTTGGCACGTCTGGGGCCAACGTCCTGACTTTC. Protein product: CASSLGLGTSGANVLTF.

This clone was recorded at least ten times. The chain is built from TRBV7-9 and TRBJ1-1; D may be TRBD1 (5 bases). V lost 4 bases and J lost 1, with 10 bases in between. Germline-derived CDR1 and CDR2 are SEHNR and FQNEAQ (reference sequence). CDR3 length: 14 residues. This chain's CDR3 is CASSSGFTNTEAFF. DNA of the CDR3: TGTGCCAGCAGCTCAGGGTTTACGAACACTGAAGCTTTCTTT.

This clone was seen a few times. CDR3 residues: CASSSGGYQETQYF. The CDR3 DNA reads TGTGCCAGCAGCTCGGGGGGGTACCAAGAGACCCAGTACTTC. The chain couples TRBV6-5 to TRBJ2-5; 8 positions agree with TRBD2. The germline V gene has CDR1 MNHEY and CDR2 SVGAGI. J was trimmed by 0 bases and V by 6 bases; bases with no gene match: 3. The CDR3 covers 14 residues.

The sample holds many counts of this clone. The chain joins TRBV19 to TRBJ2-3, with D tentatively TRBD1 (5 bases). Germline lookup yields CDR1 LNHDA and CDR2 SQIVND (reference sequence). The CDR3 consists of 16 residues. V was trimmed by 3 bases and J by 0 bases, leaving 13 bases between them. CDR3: CASSMGQAISTDTQYF. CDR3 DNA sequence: TGTGCCAGTAGTATGGGGCAGGCCATTAGCACAGATACGCAGTATTTT.